These T cell receptor beta chains were read from a single sample in a study of PD-1 blockade in classical Hodgkin lymphoma. Clones were sequenced by immunoSEQ multiplex PCR, and TCRdb holds only the in-frame ones, with some missing. The data hold approximately 93,000 clones, with around 80% observed a single time. The material sequenced was peripheral blood mononuclear cells (PBMCs), taken before the fourth cycle of nivolumab. The source of these receptors is a human donor with classical Hodgkin lymphoma. The CDR3 runs from the conserved cysteine through the conserved F or W. The D gene is left open where the match is weak. Only part of the rows carry a size: once, few, many, or a class if the clone is expanded.

size,V,J,length,D,CDR3,DNA
NA,TRBV28,TRBJ1-5,12,NA,CASSLYGEPQHF,TGTGCCAGCAGTTTATATGGTGAGCCCCAGCATTTT
NA,TRBV7-2,TRBJ2-7,14,NA,CASSFGPNSYEQYF,TGTGCCAGCAGCTTCGGACCCAATAGTTACGAGCAGTACTTC
NA,TRBV10-3,TRBJ1-2,15,NA,CANSVWAADRSGYTF,TGCGCTAACTCAGTCTGGGCAGCCGATAGAAGTGGCTACACCTTC
NA,TRBV28,TRBJ1-2,14,NA,CASGRVDSNYGYTF,TGTGCCAGCGGTCGAGTGGACAGTAACTATGGCTACACCTTC
NA,TRBV29-1,TRBJ2-3,17,TRBD2,CSVEMVKREEGTDTQYF,TGCAGCGTTGAGATGGTGAAGCGGGAGGAAGGGACAGATACGCAGTATTTT
few,TRBV9,TRBJ1-2,15,TRBD1,CASSMRTGHDYGYTF,TGTGCCAGCAGCATGCGGACAGGGCACGACTATGGCTACACCTTC
NA,TRBV10-3,TRBJ2-1,14,TRBD2,CAILAGNSYNEQFF,TGTGCCATCCTAGCGGGAAACTCCTACAATGAGCAGTTCTTC
NA,TRBV11-2,TRBJ2-3,15,TRBD1,CASSRRTGGADTQYF,TGTGCCAGCAGCCGCCGGACAGGGGGAGCTGATACGCAGTATTTT
once,TRBV29-1,TRBJ2-7,11,NA,CSVETAYEQYF,TGCAGCGTTGAGACAGCCTACGAGCAGTACTTC
NA,TRBV15,TRBJ2-7,16,NA,CATSRDRDTVSHEQYF,TGTGCCACCAGCAGAGACCGGGACACTGTCTCCCACGAGCAGTACTTC
NA,TRBV2,TRBJ2-2,14,NA,CASSGLRGTGELFF,TGTGCCAGCAGTGGCCTCAGGGGCACCGGGGAGCTGTTTTTT
NA,TRBV7-7,TRBJ1-4,15,NA,CASSLGRETNEKLFF,TGTGCCAGCAGCTTAGGGCGGGAAACTAATGAAAAACTGTTTTTT
NA,TRBV5-1,TRBJ1-2,15,TRBD1,CASSGGTGASYGYTF,TGCGCCAGCAGCGGTGGGACAGGGGCCTCCTATGGCTACACCTTC
NA,TRBV20-1,TRBJ2-7,11,NA,CSASGGYEQYF,TGCAGTGCTAGCGGGGGCTACGAGCAGTACTTC
NA,TRBV30,TRBJ2-3,10,NA,CAWRIDTQYF,TGTGCCTGGAGAATAGATACGCAGTATTTT
few,TRBV27,TRBJ1-2,13,NA,CASSFRGAGGYTF,TGTGCCAGCAGTTTTCGCGGGGCTGGGGGCTACACCTTC
once,TRBV6-6,TRBJ2-7,13,NA,CASSYGASYEQYF,TGTGCCAGCAGTTATGGGGCATCCTACGAGCAGTACTTC
NA,TRBV27,TRBJ1-1,13,NA,CASSLRSGTEAFF,TGTGCCAGCAGTTTACGGTCGGGCACTGAAGCTTTCTTT
NA,TRBV28,TRBJ2-5,15,NA,CASSSSGRLEETQYF,TGTGCCAGCAGCTCCTCCGGGCGGTTAGAAGAGACCCAGTACTTC
NA,TRBV28,TRBJ1-3,15,NA,CASNPPRNSGNTIYF,TGTGCCAGTAACCCCCCCCGTAACTCTGGAAACACCATATATTTT
NA,TRBV11-1,TRBJ2-3,16,TRBD2,CASSFGTSGPGETQYF,TGTGCCAGCAGCTTCGGGACTAGCGGGCCGGGAGAGACGCAGTATTTT
NA,TRBV5-4,TRBJ1-2,12,NA,CASSLEPVSYTF,TGTGCCAGCAGCTTGGAACCGGTTAGCTACACCTTC
NA,TRBV30,TRBJ2-5,13,NA,CAWSVRVQETQYF,TGTGCCTGGAGTGTAAGGGTCCAAGAGACCCAGTACTTC
NA,TRBV15,TRBJ1-2,14,NA,CATSRASANYGYTF,TGTGCCACCAGTAGGGCCTCAGCTAACTATGGCTACACCTTC
NA,TRBV9,TRBJ2-7,15,TRBD1,CASSVGRDRTYEQYF,TGTGCCAGCAGCGTAGGCCGGGACAGAACCTACGAGCAGTACTTC
NA,TRBV7-2,TRBJ1-4,13,NA,CASSLVGSEKLFF,TGTGCCAGCAGCTTAGTAGGGAGTGAAAAACTGTTTTTT
NA,TRBV19,TRBJ2-1,13,TRBD2,CASSISRGGASFF,TGTGCCAGTAGTATATCCCGCGGGGGGGCGTCCTTCTTC
NA,TRBV23-1,TRBJ2-1,19,TRBD2,CASSQSWSTDGLGLNEQFF,TGCGCCAGCAGTCAATCCTGGTCTACAGACGGACTAGGGTTGAATGAGCAGTTCTTC